Listed here are 29 T cell receptor beta chains from one sample, sequenced in a study of T-cell reconstitution after alpha-beta-depleted transplantation in children. Construction of the TCRbeta library involved unique molecular identifiers. Each CDR3 protein gets one entry after TCRdb re-called the PCR reads with MiXCR. The data hold roughly 76,000 distinct CDR3 sequences, with 11% observed a single time. This sample comprised PBMCs, obtained before TCRalphabeta/CD19-depleted stem cell transplant. Every receptor here comes from a boy aged 10-17 years with acute myeloid leukemia, due to receive a stem cell transplant.

Notes on this clonotype: A much larger clone differs by one base, so this may be a read error. The chain joins TRBV7-9 to TRBJ1-1; no clear D gene. From germline, CDR1 is SEHNR and CDR2 FQNEAQ (reference sequence). The CDR3 has 16 residues. CDR3 in DNA: TGTGCCAGCAGCATCCTAGTGGTCGGCGGGAACCCTGAAGCTTTCTTT. It specifies CASSILVVGGNPEAFF. Full variable domain (remainder filled in from reference TRBV7-9 and TRBJ1-1): DTGVSQNPRHKITKRGQNVTFRCDPISEHNRLYWYRQTLGQGPEFLTYFQNEAQLEKSRLLSDRFSAERPKGSFSTLEIQRTEQGDSAMYLCASSILVVGGNPEAFFGQGTRLTVV.

This clonotype is a singleton in its sample. One junction end does not reproduce the germline sequence, and a read error may be involved. The chain combines TRBV12-3 or TRBV12-4 with TRBJ2-1; no reliable D call. This CDR3 has 12 amino acids. The CDR3 reads CASSLGYNEQSF. The CDR3 DNA follows: TGTGCCAGCAGTTTAGGCTACAATGAGCAGTCCTTC.

This clonotype was counted at least ten times. The chain combines TRBV15 with TRBJ1-6; no clear D gene. The CDR3 has 12 residues. Germline CDR1 LNHNV, CDR2 YYDKDF (reference sequence). With 5 bases removed from V and 7 bases from J, the gap between germline ends came to 6 bases. The DNA of the CDR3 is TGTGCCACCAGCGTAGAAAATTCACCCCTCCACTTT. Its protein is CATSVENSPLHF.

This clonotype was detected many times. The chain joins TRBV28 to TRBJ1-6, with 8 bases matching TRBD1. Trimming at V came to 5 bases and at J to 8 bases, leaving 8 bases not matched to a gene. The CDR3 has 15 residues. Per germline, CDR1 MDHEN and CDR2 SYDVKM. The CDR3 DNA follows: TGTGCCAGCAGTCCCCGGACAGGGCAAGATTCACCCCTCCACTTT. It is translated as CASSPRTGQDSPLHF.

In its sample, this clonotype was seen many times. The chain recombines TRBV9 with TRBJ2-1, with 7 bases that match TRBD1. This CDR3 spans 15 amino acids. Trimming removed 0 bases from V and 1 base from J; junction bases left unmatched: 1. The germline V gene has CDR1 SGDLS and CDR2 YYNGEE. The CDR3 sequence: CASSVGGQSYNEQFF. The CDR3 DNA reads TGTGCCAGCAGCGTAGGGGGACAGTCCTACAATGAGCAGTTCTTC.

In this sample, this clonotype turned up many times. The rearrangement uses TRBV6-5 and TRBJ2-5; D is unclear. The CDR3 is 14 residues long. The germline V and J ends were trimmed by 4 bases and 2 bases, with 11 bases remaining between them. In germline, CDR1 is MNHEY, CDR2 SVGAGI. The CDR3 sequence: CASSFSRKQETQYF. DNA of the CDR3: TGTGCCAGCAGTTTTTCTCGGAAACAAGAGACCCAGTACTTC.

This clonotype was counted many times. The chain has TRBV5-1 and TRBJ2-2, with 13 bases lining up with TRBD2. The V and J ends lost 7 bases and 4 bases, in that order; junction bases with no gene match: 7. The CDR3 has 16 amino acids. The V gene's germline CDR1 is SGHRS and CDR2 YFSETQ. The CDR3 nucleotides read TGCGCCAGCCGCCCCAGGACTAGCGGGGGCACCGGGGAGCTGTTTTTT. Encoded protein: CASRPRTSGGTGELFF.

Relative to its sample, this clonotype is medium-sized. The rearrangement uses TRBV4-3 and TRBJ2-2, with a tentative D call TRBD1 (6 bases). Trimming shortened V by 1 base and J by 7 bases, and 10 bases separated the two germline ends. Germline CDR1 is LGHNA and CDR2 is YSLEER. There are 14 residues in the CDR3. The chain's CDR3 is CASSQANRVGELFF. The CDR3 bases are TGCGCCAGCAGCCAAGCTAACAGGGTCGGGGAGCTGTTTTTT.

This clonotype was seen ten or more times. The chain recombines TRBV5-1 with TRBJ2-5; TRBD2 matches 7 bases. Germline loops: CDR1 SGHRS, CDR2 YFSETQ. With V trimmed by 3 bases and J by 3 bases, 11 bases remained unmatched. The CDR3 has 16 residues. CDR3 residues: CASSYGTMGSKETQYF. CDR3 nucleotide sequence: TGCGCCAGCAGCTATGGGACTATGGGGTCGAAAGAGACCCAGTACTTC.

Comment on this clonotype: This may arise from a read error, as a much more abundant clone is one base away. J is TRBJ1-2 and V is TRBV7-2, with 7 positions matching TRBD1. Germline V gene lookup returns CDR1 SGHTA and CDR2 FQGNSA. There are 13 residues in the CDR3. The V gene end was trimmed by 5 bases and the J gene end by 8 bases; junction bases not matched to a gene: 8. In nucleotides, the CDR3 is TGTGCCAGCAGCCCAGGGGGAGGGGGAGGCTACACCTTC. This codes for CASSPGGGGGYTF.

CDR3 in amino acids: CASSSPRLAGGRDTQYF. The CDR3 DNA reads TGCGCCAGCAGCTCCCCAAGACTAGCGGGAGGAAGGGATACGCAGTATTTT. The chain couples TRBV5-1 to TRBJ2-3; 13 nucleotides align to TRBD2. Per germline, CDR1 SGHRS and CDR2 YFSETQ. The CDR3 extends over 17 amino acids. With 3 bases clipped from V and 6 bases from J, the junction kept 10 bases outside the gene matches.

This chain's CDR3 is CASSLGMGAVLAKNIQYF. For the CDR3, the DNA is TGTGCCAGCAGCTTAGGGATGGGCGCGGTCTTAGCCAAAAACATTCAGTACTTC. V is TRBV7-8 and J is TRBJ2-4; no definite D call. The V and J ends lost 1 base and 0 bases respectively, with 16 bases between them. The CDR3 is 18 amino acids. Germline CDR1 SGHVS, CDR2 FQNEAQ.

This clonotype was counted ten times or more. The chain links TRBV28 to TRBJ1-4; no definite D call. V shed 5 bases and J shed 4 bases, with 14 bases lying between them. CDR1 and CDR2 from the germline V gene are MDHEN and SYDVKM. This CDR3 has 15 residues. This CDR3 reads CASSTTADHNEKLFF. In DNA form, the CDR3 reads TGTGCCAGCAGTACCACAGCGGACCATAATGAAAAACTGTTTTTT.

This clonotype was counted at least ten times. V and J are TRBV20-1 and TRBJ2-3, with D perhaps TRBD1 or TRBD2 (5 bases each). V lost 5 bases and J lost 0, with 15 bases in between. The CDR3 loop spans 15 amino acids. Germline loops: CDR1 DFQATT, CDR2 SNEGSKA (reference sequence). CDR3 amino acids: CSAQAGTTSTDTQYF. The CDR3, as DNA: TGCAGTGCTCAAGCCGGGACCACTAGCACAGATACGCAGTATTTT.

This clonotype came up many times. This chain connects TRBV12-3 or TRBV12-4 to TRBJ1-1; D perhaps matches TRBD1 (5 bases). Trimming removed 10 bases from V and 7 bases from J, with 10 bases in between. The CDR3 has 10 residues. The CDR3 DNA is TGTGCCATCCTGAGGGGTGAAGCTTTCTTT. Translated: CAILRGEAFF.

This clonotype showed up many times. V and J are TRBV27 and TRBJ1-1, with D possibly being TRBD1 (5 bases). The CDR3 has 11 residues. CDR1 and CDR2 (germline): MNHEY, SMNVEV (reference sequence). Trimming removed 6 bases from V and 6 bases from J, with 8 bases in between. CDR3 amino acids: CASRDTSEAFF. The CDR3 DNA sequence: TGTGCCAGCAGGGACACCTCTGAAGCTTTCTTT.

This clonotype was seen ten or more times. The V call is TRBV4-2, the J call TRBJ2-2, with D perhaps being TRBD1 or TRBD2 (5 bases each). Germline V gives CDR1 LGHNA, CDR2 YNFKEQ. V lost 3 bases, J lost 0 bases, and 14 bases lay in between. The CDR3 totals 17 residues. Here the CDR3 reads CASSQTGTYTNTGELFF. CDR3 bases: TGTGCCAGCAGCCAGACCGGGACGTATACGAACACCGGGGAGCTGTTTTTT.

This clonotype was counted at least ten times. The DNA for the CDR3 is TGTGCCAGCAGCTTAGACCGAAAAGATACGCAGTATTTT. It codes for CASSLDRKDTQYF. This rearrangement joins TRBV7-3 to TRBJ2-3, with D uncertain. Germline V gene sequence: CDR1 SGHTA, CDR2 FQGTGA. Trimming shortened V by 2 bases and J by 5 bases, and 8 bases separated the two germline ends. The CDR3 runs to 13 residues.

This clonotype occurred many times. This sequence joins TRBV6-5 and TRBJ2-1, with TRBD2 identical over 10 bases. V shed 5 bases and J 3 bases; nucleotides not matched to a gene: 7. The CDR3 covers 16 residues. Germline V gene lookup returns CDR1 MNHEY and CDR2 SVGAGI. For the CDR3, the DNA is TGTGCCAGCAGTCCCTACTCTAGCGGGAGCTACAATGAGCAGTTCTTC. Translating gives CASSPYSSGSYNEQFF.

This clonotype was picked up many times. V is TRBV2 and J is TRBJ1-2; D unclear. The length of the CDR3 is 11 residues. Trimming took 4 bases from V and 5 from J, leaving 5 bases between them. Germline assignment: CDR1 SNHLY and CDR2 FYNNEI. CDR3 in DNA: TGTGCCAGCAGTGGGGAGTATGGCTACACCTTC. Translated: CASSGEYGYTF.

This clonotype was counted at least ten times. The junction departs from germline at one end; a sequencing error may be responsible. The rearrangement joins TRBV4-2 to TRBJ1-1; D gene ambiguous. CDR1 and CDR2 (germline): LGHNA, YNFKEQ. This CDR3 is 13 amino acids long. Here the CDR3 DNA reads TGTGCCAGCAGCCAAGATAGGAACGCTGAAGCTTTCTTT. As protein: CASSQDRNAEAFF.

This clonotype was picked up many times. V is TRBV4-2 and J is TRBJ2-3; TRBD1 is a possible D gene (5 bases). V gave up 0 bases and J gave up 0 bases, with 10 bases separating them. The CDR3 length is 16 residues. Germline loops: CDR1 LGHNA, CDR2 YNFKEQ. The CDR3 bases are TGTGCCAGCAGCCAAGAAGGGGCCTCAAGCACAGATACGCAGTATTTT. Amino acids: CASSQEGASSTDTQYF.

This clonotype was seen many times. This chain links TRBV5-6 with TRBJ2-2, with a weak D call TRBD2 (6 bases). V lost 6 bases to trimming and J lost 5 bases, with 17 bases between them. In germline, CDR1 is SGHDT, CDR2 YYEEEE. The CDR3 loop spans 15 amino acids. This CDR3 is CASTPGLEGTGELFF. In nucleotides, the CDR3 is TGTGCCAGCACCCCGGGACTCGAGGGGACCGGGGAGCTGTTTTTT.

As to this clonotype: Sequence at one end of the junction differs from germline and may be a read error. The chain recombines TRBV20-1 with TRBJ2-5; D remains unclear. Germline-derived CDR1 and CDR2 are DFQATT and SNEGSKA (reference sequence). CDR3 size: 12 residues. The chain's CDR3 is CSARPVLETQYF. The CDR3 region has the DNA TGCAGTGCTAGGCCGGTTCTGGAGACCCAATACTTC.

V is TRBV3-1 and J is TRBJ2-7; D gene unclear. This CDR3 has 14 residues. CDR1 LGHDT and CDR2 YNNKEL come from the germline V gene (reference sequence). CDR3 in amino acids: CASSQEKAAYQQYV. In nucleotides, the CDR3 is TGTGCCAGCAGCCAAGAAAAGGCAGCCTACCAGCAGTACGTC.

This clonotype was counted at least ten times. This chain joins TRBV29-1 and TRBJ1-2; no definite D call. In germline, CDR1 is SQVTM, CDR2 ANQGSEA. The CDR3 extends over 12 amino acids. V lost 3 bases and J 4 bases, leaving 9 bases between the germline ends. The CDR3 sequence is CSVDDRTYGYTF. The CDR3 region has the DNA TGCAGCGTTGACGACCGCACCTATGGCTACACCTTC.

This clonotype has a count of ten or more. The J gene is TRBJ2-5, the V gene TRBV30; D perhaps matches TRBD2 (5 bases). CDR3 length equals 13 residues. Germline CDR1 reads GTSNPN; CDR2 reads SVGIG (reference sequence). Deletions cut 2 bases from V and 5 bases from J, with 12 bases between. The CDR3 loop is CAWSPGLTETQYF. CDR3 in DNA: TGTGCCTGGAGTCCCGGACTGACGGAGACCCAGTACTTC.

This clonotype was detected many times. The rearrangement joins TRBV6-5 to TRBJ2-7, with 7 bases identical to TRBD1. The CDR3 runs 13 residues. After removal of 6 bases from V and 5 bases from J, the junction contained 7 bases not matched to a gene. The germline V gene encodes CDR1 MNHEY and CDR2 SVGAGI. The CDR3, as DNA: TGTGCCAGCAGGTTAGGTAGGGGGCACGAGCAGTACTTC. Translation: CASRLGRGHEQYF.

This clonotype was recorded many times. J is TRBJ1-1 and V is TRBV27; maybe TRBD1 (5 bases). CDR3 length: 16 residues. The ends were cut back, 3 bases at V and 1 base at J, with 15 bases in the middle. The germline V gene encodes CDR1 MNHEY and CDR2 SMNVEV (reference sequence). The DNA for the CDR3 is TGTGCCAGCAGTTTTTCGACAGCCCCTAAGAACACTGAAGCTTTCTTT. Encoded protein: CASSFSTAPKNTEAFF.